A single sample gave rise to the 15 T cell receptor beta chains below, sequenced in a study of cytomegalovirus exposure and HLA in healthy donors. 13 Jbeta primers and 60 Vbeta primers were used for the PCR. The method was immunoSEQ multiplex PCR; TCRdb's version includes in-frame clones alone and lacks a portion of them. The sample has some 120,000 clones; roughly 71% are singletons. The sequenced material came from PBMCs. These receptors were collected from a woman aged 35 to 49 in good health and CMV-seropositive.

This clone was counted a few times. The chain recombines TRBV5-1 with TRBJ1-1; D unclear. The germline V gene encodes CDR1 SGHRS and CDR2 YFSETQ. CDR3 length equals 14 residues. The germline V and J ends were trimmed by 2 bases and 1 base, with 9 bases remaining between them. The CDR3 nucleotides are TGCGCCAGCAGCTTTGAGGGAGCGAACACTGAAGCTTTCTTT. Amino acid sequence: CASSFEGANTEAFF.

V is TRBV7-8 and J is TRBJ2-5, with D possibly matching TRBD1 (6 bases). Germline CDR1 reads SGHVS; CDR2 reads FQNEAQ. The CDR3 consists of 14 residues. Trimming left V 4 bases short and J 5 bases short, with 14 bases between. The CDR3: CASSSQGWGETQYF. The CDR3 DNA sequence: TGTGCCAGCAGCTCCCAGGGGTGGGGGGAGACCCAGTACTTC.

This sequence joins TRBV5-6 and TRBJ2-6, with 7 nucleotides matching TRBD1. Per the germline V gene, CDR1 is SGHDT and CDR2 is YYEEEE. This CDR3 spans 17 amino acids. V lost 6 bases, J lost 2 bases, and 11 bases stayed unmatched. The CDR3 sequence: CASTIPTGFAGANVLTF. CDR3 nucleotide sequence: TGTGCCAGCACCATACCGACAGGGTTTGCTGGGGCCAACGTCCTGACTTTC.

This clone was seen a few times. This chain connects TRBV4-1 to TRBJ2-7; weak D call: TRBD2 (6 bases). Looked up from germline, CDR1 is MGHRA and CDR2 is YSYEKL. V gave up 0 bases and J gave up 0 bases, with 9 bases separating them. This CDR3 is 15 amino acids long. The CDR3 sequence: CASSQDGSGSYEQYF. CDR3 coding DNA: TGCGCCAGCAGCCAAGATGGTAGCGGCTCCTACGAGCAGTACTTC.

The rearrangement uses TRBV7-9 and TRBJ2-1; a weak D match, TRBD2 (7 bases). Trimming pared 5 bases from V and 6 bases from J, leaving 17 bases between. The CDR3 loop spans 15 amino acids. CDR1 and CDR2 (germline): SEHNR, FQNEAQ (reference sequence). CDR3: CASSPPGGRVNEQFF. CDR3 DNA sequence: TGTGCCAGCAGCCCCCCCGGGGGGCGCGTCAATGAGCAGTTCTTC. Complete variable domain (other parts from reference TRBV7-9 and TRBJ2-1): DTGVSQNPRHKITKRGQNVTFRCDPISEHNRLYWYRQTLGQGPEFLTYFQNEAQLEKSRLLSDRFSAERPKGSFSTLEIQRTEQGDSAMYLCASSPPGGRVNEQFFGPGTRLTVL.

CDR3 sequence reads: CASSVTSGSADTQYF. The CDR3, as DNA: TGTGCCAGCAGCGTGACTAGCGGGAGCGCAGATACGCAGTATTTT. The rearrangement joins TRBV9 to TRBJ2-3; TRBD2 matches 12 bases. The CDR3 length is 15 residues. After removal of 2 bases from V and 4 bases from J, the junction contained 2 bases not matched to a gene. Germline loops: CDR1 SGDLS, CDR2 YYNGEE.

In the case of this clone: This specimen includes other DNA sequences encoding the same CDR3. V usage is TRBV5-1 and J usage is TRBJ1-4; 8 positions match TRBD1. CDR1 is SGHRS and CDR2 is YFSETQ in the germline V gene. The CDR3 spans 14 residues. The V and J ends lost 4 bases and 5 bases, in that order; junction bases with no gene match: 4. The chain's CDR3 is CASSLRQGNEKLFF. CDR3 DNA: TGCGCCAGCAGCCTACGACAGGGGAATGAAAAACTGTTTTTT. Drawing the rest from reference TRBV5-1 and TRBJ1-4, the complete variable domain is KAGVTQTPRYLIKTRGQQVTLSCSPISGHRSVSWYQQTPGQGLQFLFEYFSETQRNKGNFPGRFSGRQFSNSRSEMNVSTLELGDSALYLCASSLRQGNEKLFFGSGTQLSVL.

CDR3 sequence: CASSQAGGLRELFF. For the CDR3, the DNA is TGTGCCAGCAGCCAAGCGGGGGGGCTGAGGGAGCTGTTTTTT. The V and J genes are TRBV14 and TRBJ2-2; 8 nucleotides line up with TRBD2. Germline V gene sequence: CDR1 SGHDN, CDR2 FVKESK. The V gene end was trimmed by 1 base and the J gene end by 9 bases; junction bases not matched to a gene: 4. The CDR3 runs to 14 residues.

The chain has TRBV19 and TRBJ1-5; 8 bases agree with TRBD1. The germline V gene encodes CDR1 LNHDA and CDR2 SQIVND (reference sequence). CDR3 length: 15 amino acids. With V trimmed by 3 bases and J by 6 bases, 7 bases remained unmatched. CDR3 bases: TGTGCCAGTAGTATCCGGACAGGGATGGGTCAGCCCCAGCATTTT. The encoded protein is CASSIRTGMGQPQHF.

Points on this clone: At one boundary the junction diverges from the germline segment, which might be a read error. CDR3 nucleotide sequence: TGCGCCAGCAGCCAAGGGGGGTCTGCCAGGGGCAACCAGCCCCAGCATTTT. Translating gives CASSQGGSARGNQPQHF. The chain recombines TRBV4-3 with TRBJ1-5; perhaps TRBD1 as D (6 bases). This CDR3 spans 17 amino acids. CDR1 is LGHNA and CDR2 is YSLEER in the germline V gene.

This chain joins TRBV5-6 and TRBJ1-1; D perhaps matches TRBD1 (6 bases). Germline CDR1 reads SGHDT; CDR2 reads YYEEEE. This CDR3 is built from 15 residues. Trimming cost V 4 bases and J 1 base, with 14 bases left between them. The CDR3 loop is CASSRPMGANTEAFF. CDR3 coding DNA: TGTGCCAGCAGCCGCCCCATGGGGGCGAACACTGAAGCTTTCTTT. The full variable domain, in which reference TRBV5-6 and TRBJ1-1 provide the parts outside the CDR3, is DAGVTQSPTHLIKTRGQQVTLRCSPKSGHDTVSWYQQALGQGPQFIFQYYEEEERQRGNFPDRFSGHQFPNYSSELNVNALLLGDSALYLCASSRPMGANTEAFFGQGTRLTVV.

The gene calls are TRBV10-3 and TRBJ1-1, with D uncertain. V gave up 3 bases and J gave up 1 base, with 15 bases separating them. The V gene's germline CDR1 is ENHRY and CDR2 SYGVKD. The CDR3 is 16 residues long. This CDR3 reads CAISDPSWATNTEAFF. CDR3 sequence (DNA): TGTGCCATCAGTGATCCCTCGTGGGCGACGAACACTGAAGCTTTCTTT.

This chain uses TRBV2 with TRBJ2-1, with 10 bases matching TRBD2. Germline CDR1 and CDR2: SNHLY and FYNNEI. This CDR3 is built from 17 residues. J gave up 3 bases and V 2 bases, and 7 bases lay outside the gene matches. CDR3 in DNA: TGTGCCAGCAGTGAATTTAAGGCTAGCGGGAGCTACAATGAGCAGTTCTTC. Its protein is CASSEFKASGSYNEQFF.

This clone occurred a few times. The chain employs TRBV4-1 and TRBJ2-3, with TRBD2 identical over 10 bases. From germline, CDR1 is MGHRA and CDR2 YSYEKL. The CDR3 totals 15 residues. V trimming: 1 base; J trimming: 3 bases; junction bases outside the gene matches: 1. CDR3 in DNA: TGCGCCAGCAGCCAAGCTAGCGGGGGAACAGATACGCAGTATTTT. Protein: CASSQASGGTDTQYF.

The DNA of the CDR3 is TGTGCCAGCAGCCCCCCTTCCCGGTACGAGCAGTACTTC. As protein: CASSPPSRYEQYF. This sequence joins TRBV13 and TRBJ2-7; D is ambiguous. In germline, CDR1 is PRHDT, CDR2 FYEKMQ (reference sequence). With 5 bases removed from V and 4 bases from J, the gap between germline ends came to 12 bases. This CDR3 has 13 residues.